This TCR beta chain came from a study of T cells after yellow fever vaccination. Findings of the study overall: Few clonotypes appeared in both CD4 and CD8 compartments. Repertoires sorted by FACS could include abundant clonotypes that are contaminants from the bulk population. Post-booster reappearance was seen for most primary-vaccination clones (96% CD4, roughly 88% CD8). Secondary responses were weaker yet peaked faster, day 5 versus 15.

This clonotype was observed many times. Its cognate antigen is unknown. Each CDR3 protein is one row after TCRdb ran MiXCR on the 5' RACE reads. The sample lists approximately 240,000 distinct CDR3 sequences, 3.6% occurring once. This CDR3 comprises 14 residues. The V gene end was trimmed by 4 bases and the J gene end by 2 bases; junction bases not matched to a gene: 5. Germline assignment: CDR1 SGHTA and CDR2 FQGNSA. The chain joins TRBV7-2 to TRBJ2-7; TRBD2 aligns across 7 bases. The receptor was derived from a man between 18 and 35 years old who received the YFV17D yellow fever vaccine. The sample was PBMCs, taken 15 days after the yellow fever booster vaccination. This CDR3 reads CASSYQTSTYEQYV. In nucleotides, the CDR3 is TGTGCCAGCAGCTACCAGACTAGCACCTACGAGCAGTACGTC.